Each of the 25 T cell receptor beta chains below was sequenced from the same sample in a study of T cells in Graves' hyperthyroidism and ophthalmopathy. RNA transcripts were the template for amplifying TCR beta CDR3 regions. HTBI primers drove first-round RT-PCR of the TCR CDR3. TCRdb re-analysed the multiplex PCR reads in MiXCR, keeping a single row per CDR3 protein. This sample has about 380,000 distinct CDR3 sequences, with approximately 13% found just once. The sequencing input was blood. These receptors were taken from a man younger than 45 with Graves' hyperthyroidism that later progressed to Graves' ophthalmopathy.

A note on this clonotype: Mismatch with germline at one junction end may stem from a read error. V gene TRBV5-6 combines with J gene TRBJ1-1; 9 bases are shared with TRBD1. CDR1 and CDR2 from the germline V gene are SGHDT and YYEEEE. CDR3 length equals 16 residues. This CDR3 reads CASSYGQGLWNTVAFF. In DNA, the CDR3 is TGTGCCAGCAGCTACGGACAGGGGCTCTGGAACACTGTAGCTTTCTTT.

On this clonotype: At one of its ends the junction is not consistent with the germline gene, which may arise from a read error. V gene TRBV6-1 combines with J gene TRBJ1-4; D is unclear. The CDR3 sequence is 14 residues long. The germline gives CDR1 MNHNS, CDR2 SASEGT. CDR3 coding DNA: TGTGCCAGCAGTGAAGTTCTTCCAAATGAAAAGCTGTTTTTT. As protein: CASSEVLPNEKLFF.

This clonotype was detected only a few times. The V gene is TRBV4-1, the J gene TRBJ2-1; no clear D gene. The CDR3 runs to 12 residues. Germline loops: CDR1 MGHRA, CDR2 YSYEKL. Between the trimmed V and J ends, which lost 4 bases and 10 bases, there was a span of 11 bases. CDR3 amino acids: CASSPVYGEQFF. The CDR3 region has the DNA TGCGCCAGCAGCCCTGTTTACGGCGAGCAGTTCTTC.

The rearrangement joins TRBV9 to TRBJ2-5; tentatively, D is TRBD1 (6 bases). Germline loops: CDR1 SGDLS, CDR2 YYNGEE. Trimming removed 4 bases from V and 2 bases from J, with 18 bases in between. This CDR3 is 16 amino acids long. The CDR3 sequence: CASSPDTGWRQETQYF. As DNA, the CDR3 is TGTGCCAGCAGCCCAGATACAGGGTGGCGTCAAGAGACCCAGTACTTC.

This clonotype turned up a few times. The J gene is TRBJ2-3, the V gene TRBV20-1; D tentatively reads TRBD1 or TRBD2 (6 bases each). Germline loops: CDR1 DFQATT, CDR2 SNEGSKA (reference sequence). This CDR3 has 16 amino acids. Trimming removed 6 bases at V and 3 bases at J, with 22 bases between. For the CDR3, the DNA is TGCAGTGCCCCTGGGGGCGGGGCTAGAGAAACAGATACGCAGTATTTT. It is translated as CSAPGGGARETDTQYF.

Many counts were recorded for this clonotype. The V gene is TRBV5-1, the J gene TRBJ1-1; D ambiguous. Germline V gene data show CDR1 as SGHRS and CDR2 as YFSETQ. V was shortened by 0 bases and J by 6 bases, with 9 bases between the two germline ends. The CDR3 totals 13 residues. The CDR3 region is CASSLAINAEAFF. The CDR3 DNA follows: TGCGCCAGCAGCTTGGCCATAAACGCTGAAGCTTTCTTT.

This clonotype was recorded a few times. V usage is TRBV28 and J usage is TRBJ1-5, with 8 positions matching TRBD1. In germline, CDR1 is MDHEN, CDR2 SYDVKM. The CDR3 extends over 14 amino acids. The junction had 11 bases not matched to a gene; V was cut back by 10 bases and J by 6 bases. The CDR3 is CATRDRGGPQPQHF. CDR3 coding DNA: TGTGCCACCCGAGACAGGGGCGGTCCTCAGCCCCAGCATTTT.

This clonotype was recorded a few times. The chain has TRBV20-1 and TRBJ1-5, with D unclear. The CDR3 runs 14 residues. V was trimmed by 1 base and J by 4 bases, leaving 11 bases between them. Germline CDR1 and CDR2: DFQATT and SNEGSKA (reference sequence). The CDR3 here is CSARVARLNQPQHF. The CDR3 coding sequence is TGCAGTGCTAGAGTAGCACGCCTAAATCAGCCCCAGCATTTT.

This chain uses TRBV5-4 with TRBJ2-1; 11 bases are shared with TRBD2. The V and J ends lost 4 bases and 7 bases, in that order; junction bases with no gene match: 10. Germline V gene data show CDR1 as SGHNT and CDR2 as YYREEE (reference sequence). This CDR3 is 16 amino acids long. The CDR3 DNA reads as TGTGCCAGCAGCCCTGCTGTAGCGGGGGGGGGTAATGAGCAGTTCTTC. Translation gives CASSPAVAGGGNEQFF.

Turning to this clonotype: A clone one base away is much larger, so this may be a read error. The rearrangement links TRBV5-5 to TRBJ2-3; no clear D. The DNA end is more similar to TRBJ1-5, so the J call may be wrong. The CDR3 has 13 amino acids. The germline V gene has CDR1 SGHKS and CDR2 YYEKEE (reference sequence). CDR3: CASSSRFTDTQHF. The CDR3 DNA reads TGTGCCAGCAGCTCGCGATTCACAGATACGCAGCATTTT.

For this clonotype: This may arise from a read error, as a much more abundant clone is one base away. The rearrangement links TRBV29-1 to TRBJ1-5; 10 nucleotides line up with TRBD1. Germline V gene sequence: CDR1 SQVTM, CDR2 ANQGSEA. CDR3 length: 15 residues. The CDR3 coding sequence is TGCAACGTTGAAGATGGGACAGGGGGCAATCAGCCCCAGCATTTT. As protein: CNVEDGTGGNQPQHF.

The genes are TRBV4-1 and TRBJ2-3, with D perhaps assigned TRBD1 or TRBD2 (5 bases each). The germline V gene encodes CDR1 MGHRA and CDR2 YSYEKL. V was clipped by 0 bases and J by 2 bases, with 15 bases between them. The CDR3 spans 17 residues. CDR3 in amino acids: CASSQEGPPTHTDTQYF. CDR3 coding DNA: TGCGCCAGCAGCCAAGAGGGACCCCCCACACACACAGATACGCAGTATTTT.

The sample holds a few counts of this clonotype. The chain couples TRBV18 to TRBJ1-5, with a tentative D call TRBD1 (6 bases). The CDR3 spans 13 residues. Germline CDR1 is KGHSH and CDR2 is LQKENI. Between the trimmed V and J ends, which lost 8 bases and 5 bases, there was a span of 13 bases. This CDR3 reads CASTDSLHQPQHF. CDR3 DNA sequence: TGTGCCAGCACGGACAGTCTTCATCAGCCCCAGCATTTT. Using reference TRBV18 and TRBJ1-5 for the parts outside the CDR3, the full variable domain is NAGVMQNPRHLVRRRGQEARLRCSPMKGHSHVYWYRQLPEEGLKFMVYLQKENIIDESGMPKERFSAEFPKEGPSILRIQQVVRGDSAAYFCASTDSLHQPQHFGDGTRLSIL.

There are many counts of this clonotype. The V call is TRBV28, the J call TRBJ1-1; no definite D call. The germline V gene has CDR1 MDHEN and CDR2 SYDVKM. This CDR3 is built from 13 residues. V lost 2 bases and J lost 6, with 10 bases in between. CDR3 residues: CASSLPERSEAFF. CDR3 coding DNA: TGTGCCAGCAGTTTACCAGAGCGCTCTGAAGCTTTCTTT.

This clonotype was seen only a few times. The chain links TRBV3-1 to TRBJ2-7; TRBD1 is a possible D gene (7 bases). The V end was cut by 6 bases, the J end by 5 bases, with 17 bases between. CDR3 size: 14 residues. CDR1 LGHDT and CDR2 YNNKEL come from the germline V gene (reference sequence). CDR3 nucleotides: TGTGCCAGCAGACCATATCAGGGGGGCCACGAGCAGTACTTC. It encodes CASRPYQGGHEQYF.

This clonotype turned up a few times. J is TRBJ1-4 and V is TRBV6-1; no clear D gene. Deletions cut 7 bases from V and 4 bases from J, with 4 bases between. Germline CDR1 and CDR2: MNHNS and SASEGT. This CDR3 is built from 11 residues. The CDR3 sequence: CASMFNEKLFF. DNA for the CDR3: TGTGCCAGCATGTTTAATGAAAAACTGTTTTTT.

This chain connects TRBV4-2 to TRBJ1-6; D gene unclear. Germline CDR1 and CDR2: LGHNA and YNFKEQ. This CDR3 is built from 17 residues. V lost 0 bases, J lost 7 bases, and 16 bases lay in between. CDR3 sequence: CASSQDGGSHRNSPLHF. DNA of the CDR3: TGTGCCAGCAGCCAAGATGGCGGCAGTCATCGCAATTCACCCCTCCACTTT.

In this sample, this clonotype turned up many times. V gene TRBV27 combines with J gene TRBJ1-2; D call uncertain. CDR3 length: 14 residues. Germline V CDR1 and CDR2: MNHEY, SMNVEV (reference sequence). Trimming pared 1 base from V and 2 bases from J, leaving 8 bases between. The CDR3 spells CASSLYPGNYGYTF. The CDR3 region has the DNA TGTGCCAGCAGTTTATATCCCGGAAACTATGGCTACACCTTC.

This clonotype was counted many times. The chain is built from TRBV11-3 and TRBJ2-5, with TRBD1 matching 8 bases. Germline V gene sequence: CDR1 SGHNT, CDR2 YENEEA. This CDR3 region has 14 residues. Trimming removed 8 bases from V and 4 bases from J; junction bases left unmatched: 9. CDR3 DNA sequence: TGTGCCAGCGGAGGGACAGGACTAATAGAGACCCAGTACTTC. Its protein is CASGGTGLIETQYF.

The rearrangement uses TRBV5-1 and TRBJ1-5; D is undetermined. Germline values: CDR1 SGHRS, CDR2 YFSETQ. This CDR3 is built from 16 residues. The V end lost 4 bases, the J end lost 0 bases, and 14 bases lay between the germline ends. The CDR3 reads CASSPLGGNSNQPQHF. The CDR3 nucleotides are TGCGCCAGCAGCCCGCTCGGTGGGAATAGCAATCAGCCCCAGCATTTT. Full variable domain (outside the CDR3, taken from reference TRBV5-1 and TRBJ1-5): KAGVTQTPRYLIKTRGQQVTLSCSPISGHRSVSWYQQTPGQGLQFLFEYFSETQRNKGNFPGRFSGRQFSNSRSEMNVSTLELGDSALYLCASSPLGGNSNQPQHFGDGTRLSIL.

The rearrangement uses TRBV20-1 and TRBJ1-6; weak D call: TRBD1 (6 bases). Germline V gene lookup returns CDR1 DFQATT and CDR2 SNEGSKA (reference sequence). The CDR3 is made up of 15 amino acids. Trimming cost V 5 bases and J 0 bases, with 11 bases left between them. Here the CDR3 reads CSADRGGSYNSPLHF. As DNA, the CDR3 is TGCAGTGCTGATAGAGGGGGCTCCTATAATTCACCCCTCCACTTT.

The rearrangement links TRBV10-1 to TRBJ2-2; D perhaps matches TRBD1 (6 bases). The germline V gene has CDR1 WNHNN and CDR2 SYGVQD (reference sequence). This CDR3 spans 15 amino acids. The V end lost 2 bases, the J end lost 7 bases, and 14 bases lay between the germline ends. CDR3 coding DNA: TGCGCCAGCAGTGAGACAGGGATCGAGAGCGGGGAGCTGTTTTTT. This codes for CASSETGIESGELFF.

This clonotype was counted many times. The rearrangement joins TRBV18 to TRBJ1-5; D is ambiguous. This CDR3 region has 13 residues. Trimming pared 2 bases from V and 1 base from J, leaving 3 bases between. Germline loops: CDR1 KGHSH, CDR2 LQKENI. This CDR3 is CASSPGSNQPQHF. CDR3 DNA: TGTGCCAGCTCACCAGGGAGCAATCAGCCCCAGCATTTT.

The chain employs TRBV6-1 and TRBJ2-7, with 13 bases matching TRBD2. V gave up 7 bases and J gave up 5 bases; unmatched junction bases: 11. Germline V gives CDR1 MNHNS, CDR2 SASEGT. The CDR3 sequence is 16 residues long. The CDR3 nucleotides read TGTGCCAGCAAAAGGGCAAGACTAGCGGGGGGCGACGAGCAGTACTTC. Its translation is CASKRARLAGGDEQYF.

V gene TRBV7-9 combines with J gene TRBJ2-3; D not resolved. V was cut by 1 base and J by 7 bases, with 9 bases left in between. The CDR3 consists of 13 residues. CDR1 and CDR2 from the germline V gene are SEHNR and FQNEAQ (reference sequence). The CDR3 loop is CASSLGAGYTQYF. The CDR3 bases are TGTGCCAGCAGCTTAGGGGCTGGATATACGCAGTATTTT.